This T cell receptor (beta chain) derives from a study of T cell changes during pregnancy in multiple sclerosis. Repertoires were generated with immunoSEQ multiplex PCR, while TCRdb's copy carries only in-frame clones and drops some. The sample includes approximately 13,000 clones, around 88% of them seen just once. There are 16 residues in the CDR3. The trim removed 3 bases at V and 3 bases at J, leaving 8 bases unmatched. Germline assignment: CDR1 SGHRS and CDR2 YFSETQ. This TCR came from a female donor in good health, enrolled as a control in a pregnancy study. Sample: CD8+ T cells from peripheral blood mononuclear cells, taken in the second trimester of pregnancy. The V gene is TRBV5-1, the J gene TRBJ2-7, with 11 bases lining up with TRBD1. The CDR3 loop is CASSWGGTGGNYEQYF. The CDR3 DNA reads TGCGCCAGCAGCTGGGGGGGGACAGGGGGAAACTACGAGCAGTACTTC.